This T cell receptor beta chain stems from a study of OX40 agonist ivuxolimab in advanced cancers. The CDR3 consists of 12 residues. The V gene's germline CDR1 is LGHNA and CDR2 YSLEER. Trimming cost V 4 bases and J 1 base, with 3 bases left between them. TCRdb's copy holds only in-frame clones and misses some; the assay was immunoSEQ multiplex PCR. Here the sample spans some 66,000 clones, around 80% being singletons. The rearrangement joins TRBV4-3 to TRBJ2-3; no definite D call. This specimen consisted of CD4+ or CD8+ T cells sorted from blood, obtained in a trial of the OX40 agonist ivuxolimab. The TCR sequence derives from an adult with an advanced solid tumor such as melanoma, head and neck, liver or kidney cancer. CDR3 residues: CASSRGTDTQYF. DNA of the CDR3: TGCGCCAGCAGCCGTGGCACAGATACGCAGTATTTT.